A single sample is the source of the 10 T cell receptor beta chains below, sequenced in a study of shared clonotypes between healthy human individuals (dated by TCRdb to the early 2020s). The library was built by means of the immunoSEQ multiplex PCR assay. TCRdb holds this immuneACCESS table with in-frame rearrangements only. Some clones are missing; in checked studies, unresolved V genes explain under half, and the rest has no known cause. Within this sample are 2 million to 2.5 million clones, with 90% to 95% of them counted one time only. Of the sample, under 0.45% falls within the top ten clones. The sample was naive CD4+ T cells from PBMCs. Explained via the paper, the cell subset or site label denotes: CD45RA+ positively selected. The receptor source for this set is a man between 18 and 35 years old in good health. Some clones in this sample may be carry-over from other donors' samples.

The V and J genes are TRBV5-1 and TRBJ2-2; tentatively, D is TRBD1 (5 bases). Germline V gene sequence: CDR1 SGHRS, CDR2 YFSETQ. This CDR3 spans 15 amino acids. Trimming left V 0 bases short and J 1 base short, with 7 bases between. CDR3 sequence reads: CASSLVQGNTGELFF. CDR3 bases: TGCGCCAGCAGCTTGGTCCAGGGGAACACCGGGGAGCTGTTTTTT.

The DNA of the CDR3 is TGTGCCAGCAGCCCCTCCGCGGCGGGAGCTATCGGGGAGCTGTTTTTT. It is translated as CASSPSAAGAIGELFF. This chain uses TRBV7-8 with TRBJ2-2; 7 positions agree with TRBD2. The CDR3 has 16 residues. The junction had 13 bases not matched to a gene; V was cut back by 5 bases and J by 7 bases. Germline CDR1 and CDR2: SGHVS and FQNEAQ.

The V and J genes are TRBV4-1 and TRBJ2-7; 8 nucleotides align to TRBD1. Germline V gives CDR1 MGHRA, CDR2 YSYEKL. This CDR3 has 15 amino acids. V lost 2 bases, J lost 0 bases, and 3 bases stayed unmatched. The CDR3 reads CASSQYRGYSYEQYF. In DNA form, the CDR3 reads TGCGCCAGCAGCCAATACAGGGGGTACTCCTACGAGCAGTACTTC.

The CDR3 DNA sequence: TGTGCCAGCAGCTTGTCAGGGAACCAAGAGACCCAGTACTTC. Its protein product is CASSLSGNQETQYF. J is TRBJ2-5 and V is TRBV28; tentatively, D is TRBD1 (5 bases). Trimming removed 6 bases at V and 0 bases at J, with 11 bases between. CDR3 size: 14 residues. Germline V gene data show CDR1 as MDHEN and CDR2 as SYDVKM.

The genes are TRBV29-1 and TRBJ2-7; D is unresolved. The germline V and J ends were trimmed by 6 bases and 6 bases, with 12 bases remaining between them. CDR1 and CDR2 from the germline V gene are SQVTM and ANQGSEA. The CDR3 is 11 amino acids. In DNA, the CDR3 is TGCAGCGTGTCAGCCTCCCTCGAGCAGTACTTC. It specifies CSVSASLEQYF.

The chain links TRBV5-1 to TRBJ2-5, with D possibly matching TRBD2 (6 bases). Between the trimmed V and J ends, which lost 6 bases and 4 bases, there was a span of 16 bases. CDR1 and CDR2 (germline): SGHRS, YFSETQ. The CDR3 contains 14 residues. The CDR3: CASKSSDRTETQYF. The CDR3 coding sequence is TGCGCCAGCAAGTCTAGCGATCGGACAGAGACCCAGTACTTC.

CDR3 protein: CASSLEIGQGYF. Here the CDR3 DNA reads TGTGCCAGCAGCTTAGAAATTGGCCAGGGGTACTTC. The chain couples TRBV7-9 to TRBJ2-7, with D maybe TRBD1 (5 bases). CDR1 SEHNR and CDR2 FQNEAQ come from the germline V gene (reference sequence). This CDR3 has 12 amino acids. V was cut by 1 base and J by 12 bases, with 13 bases left in between. Based on the CDR3 plus reference TRBV7-9 and TRBJ2-7, the full variable domain is DTGVSQNPRHKITKRGQNVTFRCDPISEHNRLYWYRQTLGQGPEFLTYFQNEAQLEKSRLLSDRFSAERPKGSFSTLEIQRTEQGDSAMYLCASSLEIGQGYFGPGTRLTVT.

CDR3 nucleotide sequence: TGTGCCAGCAGCATCAGACTAGCGGGAGGCGATACGCAGTATTTT. Amino acid sequence: CASSIRLAGGDTQYF. V is TRBV7-6 and J is TRBJ2-3; 13 bases align to TRBD2. Germline-derived CDR1 and CDR2 are SGHVS and FNYEAQ. This CDR3 has 15 residues. Trimming at V came to 5 bases and at J to 6 bases, leaving 5 bases not matched to a gene.

The genes are TRBV7-6 and TRBJ2-7; 9 bases agree with TRBD1. The CDR3 loop spans 15 amino acids. The ends lost 5 bases at V and 5 bases at J; junction bases unmatched: 10. Germline CDR1 reads SGHVS; CDR2 reads FNYEAQ. CDR3 sequence: CASSGAGTGPHEQYF. CDR3 sequence (DNA): TGTGCCAGCAGCGGAGCCGGGACAGGGCCCCACGAGCAGTACTTC. The full variable domain, in which reference TRBV7-6 and TRBJ2-7 provide the parts outside the CDR3, is GAGVSQSPRYKVTKRGQDVALRCDPISGHVSLYWYRQALGQGPEFLTYFNYEAQQDKSGLPNDRFSAERPEGSISTLTIQRTEQRDSAMYRCASSGAGTGPHEQYFGPGTRLTVT.

The chain has TRBV6-5 and TRBJ1-1; D is uncertain. This CDR3 is 12 amino acids long. The germline V gene has CDR1 MNHEY and CDR2 SVGAGI. The DNA for the CDR3 is TGTGCAGCTGCGGGTAAGCGAACTGAAGCTTTCTTT. Its translation is CAAAGKRTEAFF.